Ten or more counts support the clone carrying this TCR beta chain. Antigen specificity is unknown. This entry is derived from a study of identical twins. General study points: Zero-insertion findings could be partly confounded by invariant cells (MAIT and iNKT cells). Models predicted too little out-of-frame TCR alpha sharing in monozygotic twins.

A universal primer binding site was introduced by template switching. The final cDNA contained unique molecular identifiers. TCRdb re-called the 5' RACE reads with MiXCR, one entry per CDR3 protein. The table includes under 300,000 distinct CDR3 sequences, about 13% detected once. Trimming removed 2 bases at V and 0 bases at J, with 8 bases between. CDR3 size: 15 residues. Germline CDR1 is SGHRS and CDR2 is YFSETQ. The same data also contributed to another study, on yellow fever vaccine responses in identical twins. That study reports: Twins' vaccine T cell responses were reported to seem partly convergent and partly personalized.

This TCR was recovered from a young woman in good health. Sequenced material: memory (CD45RO+) T cells sorted from blood. This rearrangement joins TRBV5-1 to TRBJ1-4; D may be TRBD1 (6 bases). CDR3 sequence (DNA): TGCGCCAGCAGCTTCGGACAGCCAACTAATGAAAAACTGTTTTTT. It specifies CASSFGQPTNEKLFF.